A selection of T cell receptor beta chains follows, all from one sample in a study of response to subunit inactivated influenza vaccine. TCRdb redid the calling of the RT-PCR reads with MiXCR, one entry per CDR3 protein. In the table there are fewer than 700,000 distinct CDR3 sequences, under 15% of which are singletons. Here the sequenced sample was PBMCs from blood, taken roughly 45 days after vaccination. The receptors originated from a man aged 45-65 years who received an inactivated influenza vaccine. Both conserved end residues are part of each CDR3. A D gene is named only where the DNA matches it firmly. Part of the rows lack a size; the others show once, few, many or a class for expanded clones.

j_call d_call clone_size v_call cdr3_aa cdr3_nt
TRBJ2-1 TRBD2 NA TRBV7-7 CASSGGLDNEQFF TGTGCCAGCAGCGGAGGACTAGACAATGAGCAGTTCTTC
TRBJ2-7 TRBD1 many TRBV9 CASSVGQGNTYEQYF TGTGCCAGCAGCGTCGGACAGGGAAACACCTACGAGCAGTACTTC
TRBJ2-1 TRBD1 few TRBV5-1 CASSLWDRGIEQFF TGCGCCAGCAGCCTGTGGGACAGGGGGATAGAGCAGTTCTTC
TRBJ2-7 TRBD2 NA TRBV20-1 CSAEGLAGSPFPYEQYF TGCAGTGCGGAGGGACTAGCGGGGAGTCCCTTTCCCTACGAGCAGTACTTC
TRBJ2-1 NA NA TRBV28 CASGTRGNREQFF TGTGCCAGCGGGACACGGGGGAATAGGGAGCAGTTCTTC
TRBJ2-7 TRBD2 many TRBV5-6 CASSIGLAGTYEQYF TGTGCCAGCAGCATCGGACTAGCGGGAACCTACGAGCAGTACTTC
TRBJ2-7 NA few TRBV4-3 CASSQSVAYEQYF TGCGCCAGCAGCCAAAGTGTAGCCTACGAGCAGTACTTC
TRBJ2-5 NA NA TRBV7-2 CASSSPGIKQETQYF TGTGCCAGCAGCTCCCCTGGGATAAAACAAGAGACCCAGTACTTC
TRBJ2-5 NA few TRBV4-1 CASSHRVTGRLQETQYF TGCGCCAGCAGCCACCGAGTGACTGGACGGCTCCAAGAGACCCAGTACTTC
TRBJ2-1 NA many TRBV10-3 CAISESQGYNEQFF TGTGCCATCAGTGAGTCGCAGGGCTACAATGAGCAGTTCTTC
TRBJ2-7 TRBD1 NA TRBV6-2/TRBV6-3 CASSYPIGTGGSYEQYF TGTGCCAGCAGTTACCCCATCGGGACAGGGGGATCCTACGAGCAGTACTTC
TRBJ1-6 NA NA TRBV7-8 CASSSTGPPYYNSPLHF TGTGCCAGCAGCTCTACAGGACCCCCCTACTATAATTCACCCCTCCACTTT
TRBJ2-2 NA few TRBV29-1 CSAVGDPPTGELFF TGCAGCGCCGTCGGGGACCCTCCGACCGGGGAGCTGTTTTTT
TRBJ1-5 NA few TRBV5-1 CASSRLPGNQPQHF TGCGCCAGCAGCCGATTACCGGGTAATCAGCCCCAGCATTTT
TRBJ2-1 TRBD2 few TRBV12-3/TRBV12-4 CASSVSGGAHEQFF TGTGCCAGCAGTGTTAGCGGGGGGGCTCATGAGCAGTTCTTC
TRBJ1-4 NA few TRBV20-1 CSARVWDPTTNEKLFF TGCAGTGCTAGAGTTTGGGACCCAACAACTAATGAAAAACTGTTTTTT
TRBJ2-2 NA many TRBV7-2 CASSRGKGGELFF TGTGCCAGCAGTAGGGGGAAAGGCGGGGAGCTGTTTTTT
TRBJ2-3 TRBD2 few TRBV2 CASTPLAGRQDTQYF TGTGCCAGCACCCCACTAGCGGGAAGGCAAGATACGCAGTATTTT
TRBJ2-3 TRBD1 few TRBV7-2 CASSPIGQGRADTQYF TGTGCCAGCAGCCCGATAGGACAGGGTCGGGCAGATACGCAGTATTTT
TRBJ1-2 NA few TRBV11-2 CASSLDRGTSGYTF TGTGCCAGCAGCTTAGATCGGGGGACCTCTGGCTACACCTTC
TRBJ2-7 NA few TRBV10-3 CAISEVFNVEQYF TGTGCCATCAGTGAAGTTTTTAACGTCGAGCAGTACTTC
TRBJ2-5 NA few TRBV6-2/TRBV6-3 CASTSSRLGQETQYF TGTGCCAGCACATCCTCTAGATTGGGACAAGAGACCCAGTACTTC
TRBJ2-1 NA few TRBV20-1 CSARVRPGASRREQFF TGCAGTGCTAGAGTACGGCCGGGGGCTTCACGACGTGAGCAGTTCTTC
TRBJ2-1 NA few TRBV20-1 CSALGPPDNEQFF TGCAGTGCTCTAGGCCCGCCCGACAATGAGCAGTTCTTC
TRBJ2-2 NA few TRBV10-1 CASRFDRSTGELFF TGCGCCAGCCGGTTCGATAGATCCACCGGGGAGCTGTTTTTT
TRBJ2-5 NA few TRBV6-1 CASSTPGSQTQYF TGTGCCAGCTCCACCCCGGGGAGCCAGACCCAGTACTTC
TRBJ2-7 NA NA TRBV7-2 CAIRGRSGLEQYF TGTGCCATCAGGGGACGTTCGGGGCTCGAGCAGTACTTC
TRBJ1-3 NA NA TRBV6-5 CASSYSGNTGNTIYF TGTGCCAGCAGTTACTCAGGGAACACTGGAAACACCATATATTTT
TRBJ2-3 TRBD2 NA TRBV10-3 CAISGQGSGSPDTQYF TGTGCCATCAGTGGCCAGGGTAGCGGGAGTCCAGATACGCAGTATTTT
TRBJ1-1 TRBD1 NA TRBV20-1 CSARDRGRGTEAFF TGCAGTGCTAGGGACAGGGGGCGAGGAACTGAAGCTTTCTTT
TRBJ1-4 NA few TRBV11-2 CASSGGIYRNEKLFF TGTGCCAGCAGCGGGGGAATATACAGAAATGAAAAACTGTTTTTT
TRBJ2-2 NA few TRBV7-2 CASSRRRERTGELFF TGTGCCAGCAGCCGACGACGGGAGCGTACCGGGGAGCTGTTTTTT
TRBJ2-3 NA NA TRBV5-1 CASSLALAGTDTQYF TGCGCCAGCAGCTTGGCCTTAGCAGGCACAGATACGCAGTATTTT
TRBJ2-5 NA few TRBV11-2 CASSSGTGGTQYF TGTGCCAGCAGTTCGGGGACGGGTGGAACCCAGTACTTC